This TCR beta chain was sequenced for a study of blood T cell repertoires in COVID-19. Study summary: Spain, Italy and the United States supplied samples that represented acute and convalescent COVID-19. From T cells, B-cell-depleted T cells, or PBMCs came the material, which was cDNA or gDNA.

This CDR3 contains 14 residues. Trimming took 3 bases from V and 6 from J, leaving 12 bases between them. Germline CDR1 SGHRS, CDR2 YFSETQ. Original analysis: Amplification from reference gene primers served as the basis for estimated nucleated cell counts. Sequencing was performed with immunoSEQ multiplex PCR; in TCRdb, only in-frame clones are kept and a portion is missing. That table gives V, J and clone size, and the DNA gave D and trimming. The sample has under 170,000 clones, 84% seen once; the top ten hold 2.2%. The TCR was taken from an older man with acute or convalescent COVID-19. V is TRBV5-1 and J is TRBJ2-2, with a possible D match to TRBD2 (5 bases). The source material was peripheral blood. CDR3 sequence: CASSSTRRAGELFF. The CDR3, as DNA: TGCGCCAGCAGCTCCACTAGAAGGGCCGGGGAGCTGTTTTTT.